Following are 11 T cell receptor beta chains from one sample sequenced in a study of T cell repertoires in cytomegalovirus infection. TCRdb recomputed calls from the reads with MiXCR, one row per CDR3 protein. This sample has approximately 500,000 distinct CDR3 sequences, with approximately 10% found just once. Sequencing input: PBMCs. Every receptor here comes from a human donor in good health (CMV status not recorded). Some clones in this sample may be carry-over from other donors' samples.

This chain joins TRBV18 and TRBJ1-5, with D perhaps matching TRBD1 (5 bases). The CDR3 runs 16 residues. The germline CDR1 and CDR2 sequences are KGHSH and LQKENI. Trimming took 2 bases from V and 1 from J, leaving 12 bases between them. DNA for the CDR3: TGTGCCAGCTCACCATCGGGACCTCTGAGCAATCAGCCCCAGCATTTT. As protein: CASSPSGPLSNQPQHF.

This clonotype was detected ten times or more. The V gene is TRBV2, the J gene TRBJ1-1; D may be TRBD1 (5 bases). CDR3 length: 13 residues. Trimming shortened V by 11 bases and J by 1 base, and 14 bases separated the two germline ends. Germline CDR1 reads SNHLY; CDR2 reads FYNNEI. The CDR3 loop is CAVQQEGNTEAFF. In nucleotides, the CDR3 is TGTGCCGTTCAACAGGAGGGGAACACTGAAGCTTTCTTT.

The chain has TRBV27 and TRBJ2-7; TRBD2 aligns across 9 bases. Germline CDR1 and CDR2: MNHEY and SMNVEV (reference sequence). This CDR3 region has 21 residues. The trim removed 5 bases at V and 2 bases at J, leaving 25 bases unmatched. The CDR3 bases are TGTGCCAGCAGTCCTTCTTTTTACGCGGGGGGGCAGCTAGCGGATCCCTACGAGCAGTACTTC. It translates to CASSPSFYAGGQLADPYEQYF.

This clonotype was seen repeatedly, ten times or more. CDR3 sequence: CASSTGDDNEQFF. CDR3 coding DNA: TGTGCCAGCAGTACAGGGGACGACAATGAGCAGTTCTTC. The chain uses TRBV6-1 and TRBJ2-1, with 7 bases lining up with TRBD1. V gave up 5 bases and J gave up 5 bases; unmatched junction bases: 3. The CDR3 covers 13 residues. Germline CDR1 is MNHNS and CDR2 is SASEGT.

The sample holds many counts of this clonotype. The chain carries TRBV14 and TRBJ1-1; D not resolved. Germline loops: CDR1 SGHDN, CDR2 FVKESK. The length of the CDR3 is 17 residues. Trimming left V 0 bases short and J 6 bases short, with 20 bases between. The CDR3 is CASSQDWEREGSAEAFF. In DNA, the CDR3 is TGTGCCAGCAGCCAAGATTGGGAGAGGGAAGGTTCCGCTGAAGCTTTCTTT.

This clonotype has a count of ten or more. This CDR3 is CSALDRGTDTQYF. CDR3 DNA: TGCAGTGCCTTGGACAGGGGCACAGATACGCAGTATTTT. This rearrangement joins TRBV20-1 to TRBJ2-3; 8 nucleotides line up with TRBD1. With 6 bases clipped from V and 1 base from J, the junction kept 3 bases outside the gene matches. Germline lookup yields CDR1 DFQATT and CDR2 SNEGSKA (reference sequence). This CDR3 has 13 amino acids.

In this sample, this clonotype turned up many times. The chain couples TRBV10-3 to TRBJ2-1; D might be TRBD1 or TRBD2, each matching 8 bases. The V gene lost 11 bases and the J gene lost 8 bases, with 25 bases spanning the gap. Germline V gene sequence: CDR1 ENHRY, CDR2 SYGVKD. The CDR3 runs to 15 residues. CDR3 in amino acids: CALSQGAGGRDEQFF. CDR3 bases: TGTGCCTTGAGTCAGGGGGCGGGAGGTCGAGATGAGCAGTTCTTC.

This clonotype has at least ten counts. The rearrangement uses TRBV7-2 and TRBJ2-7; possibly TRBD2 for D (5 bases). Germline V CDR1 and CDR2: SGHTA, FQGNSA. Trimming took 4 bases from V and 6 from J, leaving 16 bases between them. CDR3 length equals 14 residues. CDR3 bases: TGTGCCAGCAGCTCCCCCGGGATGCTAGGCGAGCAGTACTTC. Its translation: CASSSPGMLGEQYF.

This clonotype was counted between two and nine times. The chain links TRBV6-5 to TRBJ2-2; 13 nucleotides match TRBD2. The V gene's germline CDR1 is MNHEY and CDR2 SVGAGI. This CDR3 spans 19 amino acids. The ends lost 6 bases at V and 5 bases at J; junction bases unmatched: 15. CDR3 sequence reads: CASRPRLAGGRGSTGELFF. DNA of the CDR3: TGTGCCAGCAGGCCAAGACTAGCGGGGGGACGGGGATCTACCGGGGAGCTGTTTTTT.

A remark on this clonotype: Since a much larger clone is just one base distant, this may be a read error. The chain carries TRBV6-8 and TRBJ2-3; possible D gene TRBD1, 6 bases. This CDR3 is built from 13 residues. Germline V gives CDR1 MNHGY, CDR2 SAAAGT. The CDR3, as DNA: TGTACCAGCAGACCAGGGGTGGGAGATACGCAGTATTTT. Protein sequence: CTSRPGVGDTQYF.

The chain uses TRBV6-1 and TRBJ1-1, with 9 bases identical to TRBD1. Germline V CDR1 and CDR2: MNHNS, SASEGT. This CDR3 region has 13 residues. J lost 3 bases, V lost 8 bases, and 4 bases had no gene match. The CDR3 coding sequence is TGTGCCAGCGGTCGGGACAGGGACACTGAAGCTTTCTTT. Amino acid sequence: CASGRDRDTEAFF.